The present T cell receptor (beta chain) was sequenced within a study of control samples from healthy donors and cancer patients. The repertoire was sequenced with immunoSEQ multiplex PCR; TCRdb's copy has only in-frame clones and lacks some. The data contain over 100,000 clones, approximately 92% of them seen just once; the ten biggest clones take up approximately 6%. V was pared by 0 bases and J by 3 bases, with 5 bases of the junction left unmatched. This CDR3 comprises 15 residues. The germline V gene encodes CDR1 SGHNT and CDR2 YYREEE (reference sequence). The clonotype originates from a man in his late teens or twenties in good health. V usage is TRBV5-4 and J usage is TRBJ1-2; TRBD1 aligns across 7 bases. The specimen sequenced was blood. CDR3 DNA: TGTGCCAGCAGCTTGGGTTGGGACAGCTACTATGGCTACACCTTC. Translating it yields CASSLGWDSYYGYTF. The full variable domain, with the rest looked up from reference TRBV5-4 and TRBJ1-2, is ETGVTQSPTHLIKTRGQQVTLRCSSQSGHNTVSWYQQALGQGPQFIFQYYREEENGRGNFPPRFSGLQFPNYSSELNVNALELDDSALYLCASSLGWDSYYGYTFGSGTRLTVV.